These T cell receptor beta chains were read from a single sample in a study of CD8+ T cells in alopecia areata. The method was immunoSEQ multiplex PCR; TCRdb's version includes in-frame clones alone and lacks a portion of them. The sample shows hundreds of thousands of clones, 45% to 70% of them seen only once. Material: CD4+ T cells sorted from blood, obtained at week 52, from a patient treated with tofacitinib. The source of these receptors is a human donor with alopecia areata. CDR3s include the opening cysteine and the closing phenylalanine or tryptophan. The D gene is left open where the match is weak.

d_gene | j_gene | v_gene | CDR3aa
TRBD1 | TRBJ1-2 | TRBV30 | CAWRWTGSNYGYTF
NA | TRBJ2-7 | TRBV5-1 | CASSLGASVYEQYF
NA | TRBJ2-7 | TRBV7-3 | CASSHSRGARSYEQYF
NA | TRBJ2-7 | TRBV29-1 | CSVVSRSYEQYF
NA | TRBJ2-1 | TRBV6-5 | CASSYAPGSYNEQFF
TRBD1 | TRBJ1-6 | TRBV7-9 | CASRTEPGTGGSPLHF
NA | TRBJ2-2 | TRBV2 | CASSPNRGITGELFF
NA | TRBJ1-1 | TRBV6-5 | CASSYVGRAFF
NA | TRBJ1-5 | TRBV2 | CASSEETFSNQPQHF
TRBD2 | TRBJ2-7 | TRBV10-2 | CASRAGLAGASYEQYF
TRBD1 | TRBJ2-7 | TRBV25-1 | CASSHAGQGNEQYF
NA | TRBJ2-3 | TRBV11-2 | CASSNRAGYGTDTQYF
TRBD1 | TRBJ2-7 | TRBV2 | CASRRTGAEQYF
TRBD2 | TRBJ2-5 | TRBV6-1 | CASRSGGPGETQYF
NA | TRBJ1-2 | TRBV11-1 | CASSPRYGEGYTF
NA | TRBJ2-3 | TRBV30 | CAWSERERQYF
TRBD1 | TRBJ1-5 | TRBV15 | CATSRDPDRTNQPQHF
TRBD2 | TRBJ2-1 | TRBV29-1 | CSVCLLAGESSYNEQFF
NA | TRBJ1-5 | TRBV30 | CAWSKGGNQPQHF
NA | TRBJ1-2 | TRBV30 | CAWTNGPTGYTF
NA | TRBJ2-3 | TRBV4-2 | CASSQDPQDTQYF
NA | TRBJ2-7 | TRBV4-3 | CASSQDLVLEQYF
NA | TRBJ1-2 | TRBV15 | CATSLSGQGDYGYTF
NA | TRBJ2-4 | TRBV5-6 | CASSLTIAKNIQYF
NA | TRBJ1-5 | TRBV30 | CAWSVAGHQPQHF
TRBD1 | TRBJ1-5 | TRBV25-1 | CASSAQGLQPQHF
NA | TRBJ2-1 | TRBV5-6 | CASSVLAAEQFF
NA | TRBJ1-2 | TRBV7-9 | CASSFGTERVYTF
NA | TRBJ1-5 | TRBV5-6 | CASSPSGRTNQPQHF
NA | TRBJ1-1 | TRBV6-5 | CASSYSGPGTEAFF
TRBD1 | TRBJ2-1 | TRBV4-3 | CASSPGTGFIPLGDEQFF
NA | TRBJ1-2 | TRBV2 | CASVHAANYGYTF
NA | TRBJ2-7 | TRBV9 | CASSPPGHFLGEQYF
NA | TRBJ1-5 | TRBV30 | CAWSPDSASPQHF
NA | TRBJ2-5 | TRBV4-3 | CASSQDREGLFGETQYF
NA | TRBJ1-1 | TRBV7-2 | CASIPDPANTEAFF
NA | TRBJ2-5 | TRBV9 | CASTPVGGQQETQYF
NA | TRBJ1-1 | TRBV5-1 | CASSSGGREMTEAFF
NA | TRBJ1-5 | TRBV7-2 | CASSLEQSNQPQHF
NA | TRBJ2-2 | TRBV12-5 | CASASQLTGELFF
NA | TRBJ1-2 | TRBV2 | CASSGVLRTEVNYGYTF
NA | TRBJ1-5 | TRBV6-1 | CASVPQVNSNQPQHF
NA | TRBJ1-5 | TRBV9 | CASSAGTQEGNQPQHF
TRBD1 | TRBJ2-7 | TRBV10-3 | CAISPGQGNHEQYF
NA | TRBJ1-2 | TRBV29-1 | CSVGSLGTPKGYGYTF
NA | TRBJ1-2 | TRBV4-3 | CASSQEGRGDYGYTF
NA | TRBJ1-5 | TRBV30 | CAWTRAGDQPQHF
NA | TRBJ2-7 | TRBV13 | CASSLGAGEQYF
NA | TRBJ2-5 | TRBV11-2 | CASSLATGSLSPQYF
NA | TRBJ2-3 | TRBV7-9 | CASTPQSGGTDTQYF
NA | TRBJ2-2 | TRBV7-9 | CASSGPNTGELFF
NA | TRBJ2-5 | TRBV29-1 | CSVEVAGQGETQYF